This is a list of T cell receptor beta chains from one sample in a study of cytomegalovirus exposure and HLA in healthy donors. Some clones are missing from TCRdb's copy, which holds only in-frame ones; the method was immunoSEQ multiplex PCR. This table holds 150,000 to 200,000 clones, roughly four fifths found once. The source material was PBMCs. These receptors all come from a man aged 50-59 years in good health and CMV-seropositive. Each CDR3 is given with its conserved first and last residue.

>TRBV7-9|-
CASSLWTLSSYEQYF
>TRBV2|TRBJ2-5
CASSLAETQYF
>TRBV11-3|TRBJ2-5
CASSLGGGAGETQYF
>TRBV6-4|TRBJ1-6
CASSDSSRGSPLHF
>TRBV5-1|TRBJ2-4
CASSAGTSKAKNIQYF
>TRBV5-1|TRBJ2-1
CASSLEGTGSSAGQFF
>TRBV30|TRBJ1-1
CAWSVLLGEEAFF
>TRBV28|TRBJ2-7
CASSFRDIDYEQYF
>TRBV6-1|TRBJ2-6
CASSEVLGASGANVLTF
>TRBV28|TRBJ1-1
CASSPVGRAREAFF